Below, one TCR beta chain is given with its context. The count of this clonotype is one. Its antigen remains undetermined. Base-call qualities are not available, and no considerably larger clone is one nucleotide away. A lone read gives weak evidence. Trimming accounts for 6 bases at V and 5 bases at J, while the number of junction bases matched to no gene is 9. There are 14 amino acids in the CDR3, from cysteine to phenylalanine inclusive. The DNA shown is the 42-base CDR3, in frame from base 1. As encoded in the germline V gene, CDR1 is SQVTM while CDR2 is ANQGSEA. Peripheral blood CD8+ and CD4+ T cells from healthy donors, Susac syndrome patients and multiple sclerosis patients were profiled by high-throughput TCR beta sequencing. Multiple sclerosis controls were treatment-naive patients with stable or active relapsing-remitting disease fulfilling revised McDonald criteria. Bulk CD8+ and CD4+ T cells were purified magnetically by negative isolation, whereas CD8+ TEMRA cells were enriched by FACS. Blood was drawn into EDTA tubes, processed within 24 hours, and PBMCs were isolated by density gradient centrifugation. PBMCs intended for TCR sequencing were cryopreserved in liquid nitrogen and were subsequently thawed in a 37 degrees C water bath. The sorted or isolated CD4+, CD8+ and CD8+ TEMRA cells had a purity of 90% or higher.

This sample was included in a study of CD8 T cells in Susac syndrome (dated by TCRdb to about 2019). Study-wide context: Repertoire sequencing was used to test whether CD8+ T cell activation and differentiation in Susac syndrome was antigen driven. The full study reports these points: The number of individuals in the TCR sequencing and HLA analysis was acknowledged as relatively small.

RNA was extracted using the RNeasy kit, and about 0.45 to 1 ug of the RNA was reverse transcribed with random hexamers. TCR beta CDR3 regions were amplified with the immunoSEQ multiplex PCR assay covering 54 Vbeta and 13 Jbeta segments. PCR amplification bias was corrected using a synthetic template baseline for primer optimization and computational correction. In the paper's pipeline: Reads were annotated to V, D and J genes per IMGT and analyzed with immunoSEQ Analyzer, keeping only productive sequences. Clonality was calculated as one minus the Shannon entropy normalized by log2 of the number of productive unique sequences. For each patient and control, public and private clones were evaluated among the 100 most prevalent clones. Susac-specific clones were defined as absent from healthy and MS cohorts, about 1,000 published viral clones and other ImmuneACCESS disease sequences. Using fastp at Q25 and MiXCR, TCRdb reprocessed the public reads and kept productive beta chains. All rows with the same CDR3 protein become a single entry with the most common DNA and genes. TCRdb's processing, not the authors' own work, is the source of the V and J calls. The sample records a few hundred thousand distinct CDR3 sequences, approximately 95% of which are singletons. The ten largest clonotypes hold roughly 0.1% of the sample.

This receptor was taken from a human donor with multiple sclerosis. The chain uses TRBV29-1 and TRBJ2-5, and 10 junctional nucleotides match TRBD2. Sequencing input: CD4+ T cells from PBMCs. CDR3 sequence: CSVSSGGYLETQYF. The nucleotide sequence reads as follows: TGCAGCGTCTCTAGCGGGGGATATCTGGAGACCCAGTACTTC. With the rest looked up from the reference TRBV29-1 and TRBJ2-5 genes rather than sequenced, the full variable domain is SAVISQKPSRDICQRGTSLTIQCQVDSQVTMMFWYRQQPGQSLTLIATANQGSEATYESGFVIDKFPISRPNLTFSTLTVSNMSPEDSSIYLCSVSSGGYLETQYFGPGTRLLVL.